A selection of T cell receptor beta chains follows, all from one sample in a study of shared clonotypes between healthy human individuals. The assay was immunoSEQ multiplex PCR, and TCRdb's table has in-frame clones only and misses some. The table records 2 million to 2.5 million clones, approximately 90% of them present only once. Material for sequencing was naive CD4+ T cells from PBMCs. The receptor source for this set is a man in his late teens or twenties in good health. Some clones in this sample may be carry-over from other donors' samples. The CDR3 runs from the conserved cysteine through the conserved F or W. Fields, in order: J gene, V gene, CDR3 length, CDR3 protein.

J: TRBJ1-1; V: TRBV11-2; length: 15; CDR3: CASSLAQGGFTEAFF
J: TRBJ1-1; V: TRBV28; length: 13; CDR3: CASSAEGRFEAFF
J: TRBJ2-7; V: TRBV29-1; length: 12; CDR3: CSVGLAGWEQYF
J: TRBJ1-4; V: TRBV6-6; length: 11; CDR3: CASSLNEKLFF
J: TRBJ1-2; V: TRBV7-9; length: 13; CDR3: CASSLSWADGYTF
J: TRBJ1-1; V: TRBV7-3; length: 13; CDR3: CASSSNMNTEAFF
J: TRBJ2-5; V: TRBV28; length: 14; CDR3: CASSPRGGRETQYF
J: TRBJ2-7; V: TRBV6-1; length: 14; CDR3: CASSEGLDSPTQYF
J: TRBJ1-1; V: TRBV4-1; length: 15; CDR3: CASSQGQASNTEAFF
J: TRBJ2-3; V: TRBV2; length: 15; CDR3: CASSGVLAGTDTQYF
J: TRBJ2-1; V: TRBV7-2; length: 17; CDR3: CASSNSRDRGRSNEQFF
J: TRBJ2-5; V: TRBV28; length: 22; CDR3: CASSLITFRGTSGRGARETQYF
J: TRBJ2-3; V: TRBV30; length: 13; CDR3: CAWLRRTADTQYF
J: TRBJ2-7; V: TRBV27; length: 14; CDR3: CASSRGQGTYEQYF
J: TRBJ1-4; V: TRBV19; length: 14; CDR3: CASSIGSYDEKLFF
J: TRBJ1-1; V: TRBV19; length: 16; CDR3: CASSILLWGLNTEAFF
J: TRBJ2-1; V: TRBV7-9; length: 13; CDR3: CASSLGGVGEQFF
J: TRBJ1-4; V: TRBV19; length: 15; CDR3: CASSRPGQVVEKLFF
J: TRBJ1-1; V: TRBV6-1; length: 16; CDR3: CASSEYRTGLYTEAFF
J: TRBJ2-1; V: TRBV7-7; length: 14; CDR3: CASSLETGGYEQFF
J: TRBJ2-1; V: TRBV9; length: 16; CDR3: CASSAGAYGSYNEQFF
J: TRBJ2-3; V: TRBV19; length: 13; CDR3: CASRRVTTDTQYF
J: TRBJ1-5; V: TRBV28; length: 14; CDR3: CASTQGGRDQPQHF
J: TRBJ1-1; V: TRBV10-2; length: 14; CDR3: CASSVVSGNTEAFF
J: TRBJ2-3; V: TRBV10-3; length: 12; CDR3: CAISWIGDTQYF
J: TRBJ2-5; V: TRBV19; length: 18; CDR3: CASSPGRPRAGGKKTQYF
J: TRBJ2-1; V: TRBV5-1; length: 15; CDR3: CASSLDGGTPGEQFF
J: TRBJ2-1; V: TRBV6-4; length: 15; CDR3: CASSYGTSGNNEQFF
J: TRBJ1-4; V: TRBV28; length: 14; CDR3: CASSPGPYNEKLFF
J: TRBJ2-5; V: TRBV18; length: 14; CDR3: CASSPPGARETQYF
J: TRBJ2-1; V: TRBV9; length: 15; CDR3: CASSVTSGSYNEQFF
J: TRBJ2-1; V: TRBV6-4; length: 13; CDR3: CASSDGPFNEQFF
J: TRBJ1-2; V: TRBV27; length: 15; CDR3: CASSLSQGTSYGYTF
J: TRBJ2-1; V: TRBV29-1; length: 13; CDR3: CSVGGVLVHEQFF
J: TRBJ2-1; V: TRBV6-6; length: 12; CDR3: CASSYSGFQQFF
J: TRBJ1-1; V: TRBV4-1; length: 15; CDR3: CASSQVGRIGTEAFF
J: TRBJ2-6; V: TRBV2; length: 16; CDR3: CASAEGAHSGANVLTF
J: TRBJ1-1; V: TRBV28; length: 12; CDR3: CASRPGFTEAFF
J: TRBJ1-5; V: TRBV28; length: 16; CDR3: CASFNEVPLSNQPQHF
J: TRBJ2-1; V: TRBV18; length: 12; CDR3: CASSHPGGEQFF
J: TRBJ2-2; V: TRBV5-4; length: 15; CDR3: CASSLSGGAPGELFF
J: TRBJ1-1; V: TRBV28; length: 14; CDR3: CAGSRRDFNTEAFF
J: TRBJ2-5; V: TRBV6-1; length: 17; CDR3: CASSAGTGGTVQETQYF
J: TRBJ2-3; V: TRBV7-2; length: 14; CDR3: CASSLALAKDTQYF
J: TRBJ1-5; V: TRBV7-9; length: 14; CDR3: CASSFQTGEQPQHF
J: TRBJ1-1; V: TRBV2; length: 14; CDR3: CASREDRRGTEAFF
J: TRBJ2-7; V: TRBV6-1; length: 12; CDR3: CASKEASYEQYF
J: TRBJ2-3; V: TRBV4-1; length: 17; CDR3: CASSQASTSGHTDTQYF
J: TRBJ2-1; V: TRBV11-1; length: 14; CDR3: CASSLVSRWDEQFF
J: TRBJ2-5; V: TRBV19; length: 16; CDR3: CASSIVIGREKGTQYF
J: TRBJ1-5; V: TRBV28; length: 19; CDR3: CASSSSGGRIRFSNQPQHF
J: TRBJ1-1; V: TRBV28; length: 17; CDR3: CASSNTGVRSGNTEAFF
J: TRBJ1-1; V: TRBV19; length: 15; CDR3: CASSPFQVTNTEAFF
J: NA; V: TRBV5-1; length: 14; CDR3: CASSSGQGLREQYF
J: TRBJ2-7; V: TRBV21-1; length: 15; CDR3: CASSKQAFPSDEQYF
J: TRBJ1-2; V: TRBV10-3; length: 14; CDR3: CAISDTGVPYGYTF
J: TRBJ1-2; V: TRBV11-2; length: 13; CDR3: CASRLQGEGGYTF